Sequencing of this T cell receptor beta chain was carried out in a study of T-cell memory formation after mild COVID-19. General study results and limits: Unconfirmed was the SARS-CoV-2 specificity of second-wave clones that peaked on day 37. Clones which contracted sat mainly in CM and EM if CD4+, and in EMRA if CD8+.

A few counts support this clonotype. Its antigen is as yet unknown. Barcoded TCR alpha and TCR beta cDNA libraries with UMIs came from 5'RACE using constant-segment primers. TCRdb fed the 5' RACE reads into MiXCR, producing one record per CDR3 protein. The data contain roughly 310,000 distinct CDR3 sequences, around 15% of them singletons. This CDR3 region has 14 residues. V gave up 4 bases and J gave up 2 bases, with 8 bases separating them. Germline CDR1 MGHRA, CDR2 YSYEKL. Sequencing input: PBMCs or a T cell subset sorted from them (not recorded which). The chain has TRBV4-1 and TRBJ2-2; D uncertain. The TCR sequence derives from a man aged 18 to 30 who had mild COVID-19 (a few samples of this study predate the infection). Cell type and time point are not known. The CDR3 nucleotides are TGCGCCAGCAGCCTCCGACATAACACCGGGGAGCTGTTTTTT. Its translation is CASSLRHNTGELFF.